Shown below are 8 T cell receptor beta chains from a single sample sequenced in a study of patients and donors after allogeneic stem cell transplantation. One entry per CDR3 protein results from TCRdb running MiXCR on the RT-PCR reads. Of approximately 250,000 distinct CDR3 sequences listed, about 14% are singletons. The source material was blood, either unsorted or a sorted T cell fraction (not recorded which). The receptors were sampled from a human donor who was either an allogeneic HSCT recipient or a stem cell or donor lymphocyte infusion donor (not recorded which). It is not recorded whose cells these are; they may come from a transplant donor.

This clonotype was found a few times. This chain uses TRBV4-1 with TRBJ2-1; TRBD2 matches at 10 bases. The CDR3 runs to 17 residues. J lost 2 bases, V lost 0 bases, and 4 bases had no gene match. The germline gives CDR1 MGHRA, CDR2 YSYEKL. This CDR3 is CASSQDRGLAAYNEQFF. The CDR3 DNA reads as TGCGCCAGCAGCCAAGATCGAGGACTAGCGGCCTACAATGAGCAGTTCTTC.

This clonotype was observed at least ten times. This chain connects TRBV9 to TRBJ2-7; 8 positions match TRBD2. V shed 0 bases, J shed 5 bases, and the junction held 13 bases outside the gene matches. CDR3 length equals 17 residues. Germline V lookup: CDR1 SGDLS, CDR2 YYNGEE. CDR3 sequence (DNA): TGTGCCAGCAGCGTAGAGGTAGATAGCGGGATCGTCAACGAGCAGTACTTC. It encodes CASSVEVDSGIVNEQYF.

This clonotype was detected a few times. In nucleotides, the CDR3 is TGTGCCAGCAGTTTCGGCAGCCTCCGTGAAGCTTTCTTT. Translation: CASSFGSLREAFF. The chain employs TRBV12-3 or TRBV12-4 and TRBJ1-1; D is uncertain. Trimming left V 3 bases short and J 7 bases short, with 12 bases between. This CDR3 has 13 residues.

The V call is TRBV20-1, the J call TRBJ2-2, with TRBD1 identical over 9 bases. Germline CDR1 and CDR2: DFQATT and SNEGSKA (reference sequence). The CDR3 is 15 amino acids. Losses at the gene ends were 4 bases for V and 4 bases for J; bases not matched to a gene: 7. This CDR3 is CSATDPGQGTGELFF. Written as DNA, the CDR3 is TGCAGTGCTACCGATCCGGGACAGGGCACCGGGGAGCTGTTTTTT.

The V and J genes are TRBV13 and TRBJ1-2, with D hard to call. The CDR3 contains 15 residues. The V gene lost 0 bases and the J gene lost 1 base, with 9 bases spanning the gap. The germline gives CDR1 PRHDT, CDR2 FYEKMQ (reference sequence). The CDR3 protein is CASSLGRRVNYGYTF. Written as DNA, the CDR3 is TGTGCCAGCAGCTTAGGCCGAAGGGTTAACTATGGCTACACCTTC.

This clonotype was seen a few times. The chain is built from TRBV5-1 and TRBJ1-6; a possible D gene is TRBD1 (6 bases). CDR1 is SGHRS, CDR2 YFSETQ, per germline. The V gene lost 0 bases and the J gene lost 7 bases, with 17 bases spanning the gap. This CDR3 is built from 17 residues. The CDR3: CASSLETGPRSNSPLHF. The CDR3 DNA is TGCGCCAGCAGCTTGGAAACAGGGCCCAGGTCGAATTCACCCCTCCACTTT.

This clonotype appeared many times. The chain is built from TRBV9 and TRBJ2-5; D unclear. The CDR3 sequence is 15 residues long. Germline assignment: CDR1 SGDLS and CDR2 YYNGEE. V shed 0 bases and J shed 7 bases, with 16 bases lying between them. The CDR3 nucleotides read TGTGCCAGCAGCGTAGGCGGTTCTGGCGTGGGGACCCAGTACTTC. Translation gives CASSVGGSGVGTQYF.

In its sample, this clonotype was seen many times. A much larger clonotype is one base distant, so this may be a read error. The chain links TRBV12-3 or TRBV12-4 to TRBJ2-7; 7 bases line up with TRBD1. Trimming cost V 6 bases and J 3 bases; bases outside gene matches: 5. The length of the CDR3 is 13 residues. CDR3 sequence reads: CASSPGTVYEQYF. CDR3 sequence (DNA): TGTGCCAGCAGCCCCGGGACAGTCTACGAGCAGTACTTC.